This record covers a single TCR beta chain. Its target is unknown. The genes and germline here are from mouse. Read coverage stops 1 residue before the CDR3 terminus; the germline J gene supplies the remainder. The identical CDR3 is also encoded by other nucleotide sequences in the sample. This CDR3 contains 14 residues. V was trimmed by 2 bases and J by 4 bases, leaving 6 bases between them. Per germline, CDR1 LGHNA and CDR2 YNLKQL (reference sequence). Method: immunoSEQ multiplex PCR; TCRdb's copy keeps in-frame clones and lacks some. The sample includes more than 20,000 clones, just under 75% of them seen just once. This sample is drawn from a study of tissue T cells after allogeneic stem cell transplantation. Whole-study results and caveats: Limitations included a small, clinically heterogeneous cohort and limited sampling depth.

The chain recombines TRBV5 with TRBJ1-6; the D is unclear. TRBJ1-6 is placed among ORFs of uncertain function. Input material: spleen. The clonotype comes from a female BALB/c mouse in good health. The MHC haplotype of the strain is H2-d. CDR3 loop: CASSQQSYNSPLYF. CDR3 bases read: TGTGCCAGCAGCCAACAGAGTTATAATTCGCCCCTCTAC.